This T cell receptor (beta chain) was observed in a study of Ad26.COV2.S vaccination and SARS-CoV-2 variants. Background on the study: Donor got 5x10^10 or 1x10^11 viral particles of Ad26.COV2.S.

Germline CDR1 and CDR2: LGHDT and YNNKEL (reference sequence). The CDR3 sequence is 14 residues long. Trimming took 5 bases from V and 9 from J; bases not matched to a gene: 5. The treatment here: roughly 20 received Ad26.COV2.S at low or high dose, single or two shots; roughly five received placebo; per-sample allocation not given. At day 63 after the first vaccine or placebo injection, samples were drawn. Expressing Wuhan-strain SARS-CoV-2 spike, an Ad26 vector served as the vaccine. This table comes from immunoSEQ multiplex PCR, and its TCRdb copy is limited to in-frame clones, with some not included. The sample shows 350,000 to 600,000 clones, roughly 87% of them seen only once.

The J gene is TRBJ1-6, the V gene TRBV3-1 (or the pseudogene TRBV3-2), with 9 bases matching TRBD1. The sequencing here drew on peripheral blood, taken in a trial of Ad26.COV2.S vaccine versus placebo. The source of this sequence is a person between 18 and 65 years old who received the Ad26.COV2.S COVID-19 vaccine or a placebo. The CDR3 DNA follows: TGTGCCAGCAGCTGGGACAGGGTGGGTTCACCCCTCCACTTT. Encoded protein: CASSWDRVGSPLHF.